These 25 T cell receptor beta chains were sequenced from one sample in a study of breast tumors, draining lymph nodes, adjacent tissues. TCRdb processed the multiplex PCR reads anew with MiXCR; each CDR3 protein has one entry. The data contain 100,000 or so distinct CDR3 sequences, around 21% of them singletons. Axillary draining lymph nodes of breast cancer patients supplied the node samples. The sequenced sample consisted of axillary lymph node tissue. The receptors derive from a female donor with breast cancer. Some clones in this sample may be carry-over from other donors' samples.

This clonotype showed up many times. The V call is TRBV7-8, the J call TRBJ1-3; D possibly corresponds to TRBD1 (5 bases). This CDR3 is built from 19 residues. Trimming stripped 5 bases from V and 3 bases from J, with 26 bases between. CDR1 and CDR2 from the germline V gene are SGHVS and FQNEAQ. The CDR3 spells CASSAGVGRQYRVGNTIYF. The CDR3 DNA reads TGTGCCAGCAGCGCAGGAGTGGGGAGACAGTACCGGGTTGGAAACACCATATATTTT.

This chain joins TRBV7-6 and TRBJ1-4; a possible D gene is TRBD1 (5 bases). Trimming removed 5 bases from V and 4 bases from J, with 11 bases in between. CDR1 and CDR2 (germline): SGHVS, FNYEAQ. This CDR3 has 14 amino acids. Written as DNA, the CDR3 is TGTGCCAGCAGCAGAGGGGAGCATAATGAAAAACTGTTTTTT. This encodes CASSRGEHNEKLFF.

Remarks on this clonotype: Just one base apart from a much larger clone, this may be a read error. The CDR3 protein is CASSLTGQGGYNEKLFF. CDR3 in DNA: TGTGCCAGCAGCTTAACCGGACAGGGGGGATATAATGAAAAACTGTTTTTT. The chain is built from TRBV7-2 and TRBJ1-4, with 10 bases fitting TRBD1. This CDR3 comprises 17 residues. CDR1 is SGHTA and CDR2 is FQGNSA in the germline V gene. V gave up 2 bases and J gave up 4 bases; unmatched junction bases: 7.

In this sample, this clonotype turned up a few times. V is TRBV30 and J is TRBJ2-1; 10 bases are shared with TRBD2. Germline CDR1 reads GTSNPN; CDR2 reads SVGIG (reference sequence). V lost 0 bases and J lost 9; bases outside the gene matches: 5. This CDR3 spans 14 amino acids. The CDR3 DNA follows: TGTGCCTGGAGTGTAGGGCTAGCGGGAGCTGAGCAGTTCTTC. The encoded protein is CAWSVGLAGAEQFF.

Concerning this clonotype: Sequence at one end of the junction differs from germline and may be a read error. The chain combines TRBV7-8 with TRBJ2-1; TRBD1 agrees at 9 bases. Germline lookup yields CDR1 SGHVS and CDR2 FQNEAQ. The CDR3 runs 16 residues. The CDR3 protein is CANSFTQGQGLHEQFF. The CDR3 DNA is TGTGCCAACAGCTTCACCCAGGGACAGGGTTTGCATGAGCAGTTCTTC.

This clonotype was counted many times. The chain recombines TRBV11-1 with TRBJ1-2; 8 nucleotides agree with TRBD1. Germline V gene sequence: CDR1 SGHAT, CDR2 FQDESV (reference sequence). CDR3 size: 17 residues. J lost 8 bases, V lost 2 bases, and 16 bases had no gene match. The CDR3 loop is CASSLRSPGQAKGGYTF. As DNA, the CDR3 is TGTGCCAGCAGCTTACGATCTCCGGGACAGGCCAAAGGGGGCTACACCTTC.

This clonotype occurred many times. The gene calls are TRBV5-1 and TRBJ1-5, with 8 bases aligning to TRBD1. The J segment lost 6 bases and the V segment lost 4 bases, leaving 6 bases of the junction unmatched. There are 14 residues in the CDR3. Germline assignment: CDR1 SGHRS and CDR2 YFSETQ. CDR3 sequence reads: CASSPGQGIQPQHF. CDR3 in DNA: TGCGCCAGCAGCCCCGGACAGGGTATTCAGCCCCAGCATTTT.

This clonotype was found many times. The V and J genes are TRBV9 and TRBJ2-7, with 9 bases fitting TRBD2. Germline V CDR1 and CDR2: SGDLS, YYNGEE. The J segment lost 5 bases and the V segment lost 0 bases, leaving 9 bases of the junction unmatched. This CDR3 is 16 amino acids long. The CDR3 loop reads CASSVVGREGPHEQYF. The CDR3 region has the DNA TGTGCCAGCAGCGTAGTGGGGCGGGAGGGCCCCCACGAGCAGTACTTC.

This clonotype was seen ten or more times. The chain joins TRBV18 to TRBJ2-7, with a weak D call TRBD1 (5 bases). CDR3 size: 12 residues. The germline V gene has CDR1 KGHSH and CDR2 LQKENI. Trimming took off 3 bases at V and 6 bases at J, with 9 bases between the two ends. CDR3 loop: CASSPGQVEQYF. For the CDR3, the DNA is TGTGCCAGCTCACCCGGACAAGTCGAGCAGTACTTC.

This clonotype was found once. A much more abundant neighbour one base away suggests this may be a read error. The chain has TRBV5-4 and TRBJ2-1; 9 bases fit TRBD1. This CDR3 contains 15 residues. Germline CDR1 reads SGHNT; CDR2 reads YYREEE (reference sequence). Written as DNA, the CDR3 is TGTGCCAGCAGCCCCGGGACAGGGAAAATTAATGGGCAGTTCTTC. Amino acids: CASSPGTGKINGQFF.

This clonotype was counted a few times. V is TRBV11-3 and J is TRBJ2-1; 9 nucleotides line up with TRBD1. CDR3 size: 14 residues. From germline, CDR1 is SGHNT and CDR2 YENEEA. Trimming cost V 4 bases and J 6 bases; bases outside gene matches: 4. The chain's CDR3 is CASSSRQGGNEQFF. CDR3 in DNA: TGTGCCAGCAGCTCCCGACAGGGGGGCAATGAGCAGTTCTTC.

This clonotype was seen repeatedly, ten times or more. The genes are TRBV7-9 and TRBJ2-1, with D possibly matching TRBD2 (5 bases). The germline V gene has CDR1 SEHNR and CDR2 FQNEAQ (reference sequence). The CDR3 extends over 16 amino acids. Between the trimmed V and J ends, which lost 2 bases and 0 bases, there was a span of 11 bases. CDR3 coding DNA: TGTGCCAGCAGCTTATCCCCGGGGAACTCCTACAATGAGCAGTTCTTC. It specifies CASSLSPGNSYNEQFF.

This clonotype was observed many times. The CDR3 DNA follows: TGCAGCGTTGGCACTAATAATAATTCACCCCTCCACTTT. Its translation is CSVGTNNNSPLHF. This chain uses TRBV29-1 with TRBJ1-6; no reliable D call. This CDR3 spans 13 amino acids. Trimming cost V 4 bases and J 5 bases, with 9 bases left between them. From germline, CDR1 is SQVTM and CDR2 ANQGSEA. Together with reference TRBV29-1 and TRBJ1-6, the CDR3 gives the full variable domain: SAVISQKPSRDICQRGTSLTIQCQVDSQVTMMFWYRQQPGQSLTLIATANQGSEATYESGFVIDKFPISRPNLTFSTLTVSNMSPEDSSIYLCSVGTNNNSPLHFGNGTRLTVT.

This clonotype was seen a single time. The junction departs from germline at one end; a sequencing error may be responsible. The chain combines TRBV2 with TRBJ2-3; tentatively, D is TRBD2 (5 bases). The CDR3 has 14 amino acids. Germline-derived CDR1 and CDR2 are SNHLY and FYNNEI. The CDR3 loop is CASSGASNTDTRYF. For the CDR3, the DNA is TGTGCCAGCAGTGGGGCTAGCAACACAGATACGCGGTATTTC.

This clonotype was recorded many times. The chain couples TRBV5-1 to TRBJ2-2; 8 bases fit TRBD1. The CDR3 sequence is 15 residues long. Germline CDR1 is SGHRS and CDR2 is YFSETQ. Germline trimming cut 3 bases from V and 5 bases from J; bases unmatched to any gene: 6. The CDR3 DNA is TGCGCCAGCAGCTGGGGGACAGGCTGGACCGGGGAGCTGTTTTTT. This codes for CASSWGTGWTGELFF.

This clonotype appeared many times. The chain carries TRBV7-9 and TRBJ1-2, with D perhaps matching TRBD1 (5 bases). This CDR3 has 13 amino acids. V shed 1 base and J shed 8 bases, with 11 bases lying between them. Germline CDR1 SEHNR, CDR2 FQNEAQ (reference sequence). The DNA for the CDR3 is TGTGCCAGCAGCTTAGGGGGGTTCGACGGCTACACCTTC. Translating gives CASSLGGFDGYTF.

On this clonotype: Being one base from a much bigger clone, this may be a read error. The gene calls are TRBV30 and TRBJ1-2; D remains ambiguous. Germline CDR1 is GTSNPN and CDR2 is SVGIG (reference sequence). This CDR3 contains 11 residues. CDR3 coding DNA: TGTGCCTGGAAGACGGTTAGTGGCCACACCTTC. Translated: CAWKTVSGHTF.

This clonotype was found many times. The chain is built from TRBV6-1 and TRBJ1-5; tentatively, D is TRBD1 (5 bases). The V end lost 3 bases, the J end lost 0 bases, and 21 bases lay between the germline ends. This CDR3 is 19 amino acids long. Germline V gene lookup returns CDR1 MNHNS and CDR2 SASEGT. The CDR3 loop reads CASSDRWQGWGYSNQPQHF. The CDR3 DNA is TGTGCCAGCAGTGATAGGTGGCAAGGCTGGGGGTATAGCAATCAGCCCCAGCATTTT.

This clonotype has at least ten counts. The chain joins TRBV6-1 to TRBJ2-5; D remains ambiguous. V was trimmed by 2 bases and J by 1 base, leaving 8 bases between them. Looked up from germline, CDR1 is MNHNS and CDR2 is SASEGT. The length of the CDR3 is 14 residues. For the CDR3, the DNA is TGTGCCAGCAGTGAATTCACAGCCCAAGAGACCCAGTACTTC. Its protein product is CASSEFTAQETQYF.

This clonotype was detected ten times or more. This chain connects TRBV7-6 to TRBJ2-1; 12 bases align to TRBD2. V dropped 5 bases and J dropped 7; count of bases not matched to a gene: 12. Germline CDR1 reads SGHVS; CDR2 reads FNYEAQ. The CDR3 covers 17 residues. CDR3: CASSPSVGLAGKNEQFF. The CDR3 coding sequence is TGTGCCAGCAGCCCATCAGTCGGACTAGCGGGAAAGAATGAGCAGTTCTTC.

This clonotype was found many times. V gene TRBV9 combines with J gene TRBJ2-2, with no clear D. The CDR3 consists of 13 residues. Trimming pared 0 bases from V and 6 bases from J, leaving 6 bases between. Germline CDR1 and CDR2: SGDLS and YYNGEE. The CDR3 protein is CASSVVDAGELFF. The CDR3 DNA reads TGTGCCAGCAGCGTAGTTGACGCCGGGGAGCTGTTTTTT.

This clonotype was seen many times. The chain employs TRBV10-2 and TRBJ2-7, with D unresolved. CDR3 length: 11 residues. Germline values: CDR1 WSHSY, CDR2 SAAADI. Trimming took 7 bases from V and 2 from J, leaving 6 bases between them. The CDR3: CASTDTYEQYF. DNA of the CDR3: TGCGCCAGCACAGATACCTACGAGCAGTACTTC.

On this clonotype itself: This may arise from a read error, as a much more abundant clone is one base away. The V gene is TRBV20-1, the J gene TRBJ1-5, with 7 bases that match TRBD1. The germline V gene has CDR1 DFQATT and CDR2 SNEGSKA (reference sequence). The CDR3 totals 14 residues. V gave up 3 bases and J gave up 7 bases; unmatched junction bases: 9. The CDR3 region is CSASPRQGGQPQHF. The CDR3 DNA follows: TGCAGTGCTAGTCCGAGACAGGGTGGACAGCCCCAGCATTTT.

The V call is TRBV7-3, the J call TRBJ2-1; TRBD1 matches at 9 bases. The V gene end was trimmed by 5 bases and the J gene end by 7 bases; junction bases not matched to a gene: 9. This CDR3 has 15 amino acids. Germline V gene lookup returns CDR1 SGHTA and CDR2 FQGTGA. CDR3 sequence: CASSGGQGMTNEQFF. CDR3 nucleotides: TGTGCCAGCAGCGGAGGACAGGGGATGACAAATGAGCAGTTCTTC.

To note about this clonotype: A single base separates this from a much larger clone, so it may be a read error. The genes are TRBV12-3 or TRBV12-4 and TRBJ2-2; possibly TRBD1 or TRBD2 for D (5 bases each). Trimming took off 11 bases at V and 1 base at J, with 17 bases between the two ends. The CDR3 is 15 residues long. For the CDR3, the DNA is TGTGCCGCACGCCCGGGACCTATGAACACCGGGGAGCTGTTTTTT. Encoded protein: CAARPGPMNTGELFF.